This TCR beta chain emerged from a study of T cell responses to AZD1222 COVID-19 vaccine. Generated by immunoSEQ multiplex PCR, the TCRdb table keeps only in-frame clones and is missing some. This sample has 140,000 to 150,000 clones; over 80% occur once, and the top ten carry approximately 3%. CDR3 length: 12 amino acids. V was clipped by 2 bases and J by 8 bases, with 9 bases between them. Germline assignment: CDR1 GTSNPN and CDR2 SVGIG (reference sequence). This clonotype originated in an adult in good health. Sequencing used peripheral blood, obtained on day 0 of MenACWY control vaccination. The chain is built from TRBV30 and TRBJ1-4; D perhaps matches TRBD1 (5 bases). The CDR3 region has the DNA TGTGCCTGGAGTCTCAAGGGGGAAAAACTGTTTTTT. Translation gives CAWSLKGEKLFF.